The 2 T cell receptor beta chains below come from one sample, sequenced in a study of cytomegalovirus exposure and HLA in healthy donors. In the PCR, 60 Vbeta and 13 Jbeta primers were used. Data came from immunoSEQ multiplex PCR; TCRdb stores just in-frame clones and leaves some out. The top ten hold roughly a tenth of the sample, which has approximately 150,000 clones, about two thirds seen once. Sequencing used PBMCs. These receptors all stem from a man younger than 40 in good health and CMV-seropositive.

The rearrangement uses TRBV5-1 and TRBJ1-2, with D perhaps TRBD1 (5 bases). V was cut by 0 bases and J by 0 bases, with 9 bases left in between. The germline V gene has CDR1 SGHRS and CDR2 YFSETQ. The CDR3 length is 15 residues. The chain's CDR3 is CASSLVDSSNYGYTF. Written as DNA, the CDR3 is TGCGCCAGCAGCTTGGTTGACAGCTCTAACTATGGCTACACCTTC.

V usage is TRBV11-1 and J usage is TRBJ2-1; 7 bases agree with TRBD2. The CDR3 has 16 amino acids. CDR1 is SGHAT, CDR2 FQDESV, per germline (reference sequence). V gave up 1 base and J gave up 1 base; unmatched junction bases: 4. This CDR3 is CASSLGSGSSYNEQFF. The DNA for the CDR3 is TGTGCCAGCAGCTTAGGTAGCGGGTCTTCCTACAATGAGCAGTTCTTC.